What follows is one T cell receptor (beta chain) and its context. What it binds is not known. Both 60 Vbeta primers and 13 Jbeta primers went into the PCR. TCRdb's copy holds only in-frame clones and misses some; the assay was immunoSEQ multiplex PCR. The data show about 200,000 clones, more than 65% seen once. The sample originates from a study of cytomegalovirus exposure and HLA in healthy donors. Study outcomes and limitations: Cytomegalovirus-associated TCR beta chains were listed, numbering some 170. Because they were indistinguishable, some V segments, including TRBV6-2 and TRBV6-3, were excluded. Researchers reported in a later analysis that a missense DCLRE1C variant was tied to TCR beta V- and J-gene trimming. Roughly uniform sequencing depth across donors was assumed, possibly incorrectly.

CDR3 length: 14 residues. J gave up 2 bases and V 11 bases, and 11 bases lay outside the gene matches. Germline V gives CDR1 MNHEY, CDR2 SVGAGI. This sequence was found in a girl between 10 and 17 years old in good health and CMV-seropositive. Source material: PBMCs. The chain is built from TRBV6-5 and TRBJ2-7, with TRBD1 matching over 8 bases. CDR3 residues: CAWVRTGLTYEQYF. CDR3 in DNA: TGTGCCTGGGTCCGGACAGGGTTAACCTACGAGCAGTACTTC.